The next 28 T cell receptor beta chains were all read from a single sample in a study of T cells after yellow fever vaccination. TCRdb ran MiXCR on the 5' RACE reads and lists one entry per CDR3 protein. The sample records hundreds of thousands of distinct CDR3 sequences, over 9% being singletons. The sequencing here drew on PBMCs, taken on the day of the yellow fever booster vaccination. All receptors derive from a man aged 25 to 40 who received the YFV17D yellow fever vaccine.

The J gene is TRBJ2-3, the V gene TRBV30; 8 bases are a match to TRBD1. V was pared by 2 bases and J by 1 base, with 2 bases of the junction left unmatched. The CDR3 is 14 amino acids. Looked up from germline, CDR1 is GTSNPN and CDR2 is SVGIG (reference sequence). CDR3 DNA: TGTGCCTGGAGTTGGGGACAGGGCACAGATACGCAGTATTTT. Its translation: CAWSWGQGTDTQYF.

This clonotype was seen a few times. The chain employs TRBV9 and TRBJ2-1; 8 nucleotides agree with TRBD2. After removal of 8 bases from V and 4 bases from J, the junction contained 5 bases not matched to a gene. There are 13 residues in the CDR3. CDR1 and CDR2 (germline): SGDLS, YYNGEE. The CDR3 is CASTGGPYNEQFF. Written as DNA, the CDR3 is TGTGCCAGTACGGGAGGGCCATACAATGAGCAGTTCTTC.

V is TRBV29-1 and J is TRBJ2-1, with 8 bases matching TRBD2. Germline-derived CDR1 and CDR2 are SQVTM and ANQGSEA. This CDR3 spans 15 amino acids. V lost 3 bases and J lost 2; bases outside the gene matches: 6. CDR3: CSVDGGRFPYNEQFF. Here the CDR3 DNA reads TGCAGCGTTGATGGCGGGAGGTTCCCCTACAATGAGCAGTTCTTC.

The chain carries TRBV12-3 or TRBV12-4 and TRBJ2-7; D perhaps matches TRBD2 (5 bases). Trimming left V 3 bases short and J 6 bases short, with 12 bases between. This CDR3 is 13 amino acids long. In DNA form, the CDR3 reads TGTGCCAGCAGTTTTAGGTCCAGCGGCGAGCAGTACTTC. Its protein product is CASSFRSSGEQYF.

The rearrangement links TRBV5-1 to TRBJ2-3; D is unclear. The germline CDR1 and CDR2 sequences are SGHRS and YFSETQ. This CDR3 spans 12 amino acids. The V end lost 4 bases, the J end lost 5 bases, and 8 bases lay between the germline ends. CDR3 coding DNA: TGCGCCAGCAGCCCGACGGTAGATACGCAGTATTTT. It translates to CASSPTVDTQYF.

The chain joins TRBV4-3 to TRBJ1-4; 9 nucleotides agree with TRBD1. The CDR3 is 16 amino acids. The germline V gene encodes CDR1 LGHNA and CDR2 YSLEER. Trimming cost V 0 bases and J 4 bases; bases outside gene matches: 3. The DNA of the CDR3 is TGCGCCAGCAGCCAAGATCTGGGACAGGGTAATGAAAAACTGTTTTTT. Translated, it gives CASSQDLGQGNEKLFF.

The V gene is TRBV28, the J gene TRBJ1-1; D is unresolved. The germline CDR1 and CDR2 sequences are MDHEN and SYDVKM. Trimming removed 2 bases at V and 0 bases at J, with 7 bases between. CDR3 size: 14 residues. This CDR3 is CASSLTDMNTEAFF. CDR3 DNA: TGTGCCAGCAGTTTAACAGACATGAACACTGAAGCTTTCTTT.

This clonotype was observed a few times. The V call is TRBV6-2 or TRBV6-3, the J call TRBJ2-7, with 8 bases identical to TRBD1. CDR1 is MNHEY, CDR2 SVGEGT, per germline. This CDR3 region has 15 residues. Unmatched junction bases numbered 8, after V lost 4 bases and J lost 3 bases. The CDR3 is CASSSPGQGYYEQYF. The CDR3 DNA reads as TGTGCCAGCAGTTCCCCAGGACAGGGATACTACGAGCAGTACTTC.

The rearrangement uses TRBV28 and TRBJ2-3; no reliable D call. V gave up 6 bases and J gave up 13 bases, with 11 bases separating them. CDR1 is MDHEN, CDR2 SYDVKM, per germline. CDR3 length equals 10 residues. The CDR3 sequence is CASSQELEYF. The CDR3 DNA sequence: TGTGCCAGCAGCCAGGAACTTGAGTATTTT. The entire variable domain, with the rest obtained from reference TRBV28 and TRBJ2-3, is as follows: DVKVTQSSRYLVKRTGEKVFLECVQDMDHENMFWYRQDPGLGLRLIYFSYDVKMKEKGDIPEGYSVSREKKERFSLILESASTNQTSMYLCASSQELEYFGPGTRLTVL.

The chain employs TRBV28 and TRBJ2-4, with D possibly TRBD2 on 6 matching bases. Germline CDR1 is MDHEN and CDR2 is SYDVKM. Between the trimmed V and J ends, which lost 7 bases and 11 bases, there was a span of 12 bases. This CDR3 has 11 residues. Written as DNA, the CDR3 is TGTGCCAGCACGGAGGGTAGGGTTCAGTACTTC. Amino acid sequence: CASTEGRVQYF.

As to this clonotype: Possible read error: a much larger clone is one base away. V gene TRBV6-2 or TRBV6-3 combines with J gene TRBJ2-3; no definite D call. The germline V gene has CDR1 MNHEY and CDR2 SVGEGT. The CDR3 has 12 residues. The germline V and J ends were trimmed by 5 bases and 2 bases, with 5 bases remaining between them. CDR3 sequence (DNA): TGTGCCAGCAGTGCTTTCACAGATACGCAGTATTTT. It codes for CASSAFTDTQYF.

This clonotype came up a few times. A clone one base away is much larger, so this may be a read error. V and J are TRBV7-2 and TRBJ2-1; perhaps TRBD1 as D (6 bases). The CDR3 consists of 14 residues. The V gene's germline CDR1 is SGHTA and CDR2 FQGNSA. The V gene lost 1 base and the J gene lost 4 bases, with 8 bases spanning the gap. The DNA for the CDR3 is TGTGCCAGCAGCTTAGGGACAGAGTACAATGAGCAGTTCTTC. Protein product: CASSLGTEYNEQFF.

V is TRBV20-1 and J is TRBJ1-6, with D possibly TRBD1 on 5 matching bases. The CDR3 length is 16 residues. Germline-derived CDR1 and CDR2 are DFQATT and SNEGSKA (reference sequence). The V and J ends lost 3 bases and 4 bases respectively, with 16 bases between them. Written as DNA, the CDR3 is TGCAGTGCTAGCAGGGCCACTACCTTTTATAATTCACCCCTCCACTTT. Its translation is CSASRATTFYNSPLHF.

The chain joins TRBV29-1 to TRBJ2-3, with unresolved D. Trimming removed 0 bases at V and 2 bases at J, with 9 bases between. The CDR3 has 14 residues. The germline V gene encodes CDR1 SQVTM and CDR2 ANQGSEA. Here the CDR3 reads CSVEDQGPTDTQYF. CDR3 in DNA: TGCAGCGTTGAAGATCAAGGGCCCACAGATACGCAGTATTTT.

This chain joins TRBV30 and TRBJ1-4; D is unresolved. The CDR3 totals 13 residues. V was clipped by 5 bases and J by 3 bases, with 10 bases between them. Germline V gives CDR1 GTSNPN, CDR2 SVGIG (reference sequence). CDR3 sequence (DNA): TGTGCCTGGGCGGGAGTTTCTAATGAAAAACTGTTTTTT. Encoded protein: CAWAGVSNEKLFF.

This clonotype was counted only a few times. This chain connects TRBV20-1 to TRBJ2-3; D is perhaps TRBD2 (6 bases). CDR1 and CDR2 (germline): DFQATT, SNEGSKA (reference sequence). The CDR3 is 15 residues long. Deletions cut 3 bases from V and 3 bases from J, with 16 bases between. The DNA for the CDR3 is TGCAGTGCTAGGCGGCCTAGCGAGTTAACAGATACGCAGTATTTT. Encoded protein: CSARRPSELTDTQYF.

The V call is TRBV7-2, the J call TRBJ1-5; D uncertain. V was clipped by 5 bases and J by 4 bases, with 15 bases between them. CDR3 length: 15 amino acids. Looked up from germline, CDR1 is SGHTA and CDR2 is FQGNSA. The CDR3 coding sequence is TGTGCCAGCAGCCTTTTCTCAGGTCCAAATCAGCCCCAGCATTTT. Translating gives CASSLFSGPNQPQHF.

V gene TRBV7-9 combines with J gene TRBJ1-3; maybe TRBD1 (6 bases). Germline V gives CDR1 SEHNR, CDR2 FQNEAQ (reference sequence). V was clipped by 1 base and J by 0 bases, with 10 bases between them. The CDR3 covers 16 residues. The CDR3 is CASSLVGDTSGNTIYF. The CDR3 coding sequence is TGTGCCAGCAGCTTAGTTGGGGACACCTCTGGAAACACCATATATTTT.

This clonotype was seen a few times. This rearrangement joins TRBV11-2 to TRBJ2-1, with D tentatively TRBD1 (7 bases). The V end lost 4 bases, the J end lost 7 bases, and 20 bases lay between the germline ends. This CDR3 region has 16 residues. The germline V gene encodes CDR1 SGHAT and CDR2 FQNNGV. As DNA, the CDR3 is TGTGCCAGCAGCTCCCGGCGCCCAGGGGGGAAAAATGAGCAGTTCTTC. Protein product: CASSSRRPGGKNEQFF.

CDR3 in DNA: TGCGCCAGCAGTGAACGGGGTAGGGCTAAAGAGACCCAGTACTTC. This gives the protein CASSERGRAKETQYF. This chain uses TRBV10-2 with TRBJ2-5, with D possibly being TRBD2 (5 bases). The CDR3 length is 15 residues. Germline values: CDR1 WSHSY, CDR2 SAAADI. With 3 bases removed from V and 3 bases from J, the gap between germline ends came to 14 bases.

The gene calls are TRBV24-1 and TRBJ2-5; TRBD1 matches at 9 bases. Germline loops: CDR1 KGHDR, CDR2 SFDVKD. The CDR3 totals 15 residues. V dropped 5 bases and J dropped 5; count of bases not matched to a gene: 8. The CDR3 DNA follows: TGTGCCACCAGTGCCGGGACAGGGTCTCCGGAGACCCAGTACTTC. Translated, it gives CATSAGTGSPETQYF.

The chain employs TRBV9 and TRBJ2-7; D may match TRBD1 or TRBD2 (5 bases each). Per germline, CDR1 SGDLS and CDR2 YYNGEE. V lost 0 bases and J lost 5, with 12 bases in between. The CDR3 has 14 residues. This chain's CDR3 is CASSVASGRDEQYF. CDR3 nucleotide sequence: TGTGCCAGCAGCGTAGCGTCGGGGCGCGACGAGCAGTACTTC.

This clonotype appeared a few times. The rearrangement uses TRBV19 and TRBJ2-2, with D unclear. CDR3 size: 14 residues. The V gene's germline CDR1 is LNHDA and CDR2 SQIVND (reference sequence). V was trimmed by 1 base and J by 4 bases, leaving 7 bases between them. The DNA of the CDR3 is TGTGCCAGTAGTATAGGGCAGTTCACCGGGGAGCTGTTTTTT. This sequence encodes CASSIGQFTGELFF.

V and J are TRBV7-2 and TRBJ2-3; perhaps TRBD2 as D (6 bases). The CDR3 runs to 16 residues. V was pared by 2 bases and J by 1 base, with 13 bases between. Germline CDR1 SGHTA, CDR2 FQGNSA. CDR3 sequence reads: CASSLRGGKGTDTQYF. The CDR3 coding sequence is TGTGCCAGCAGCTTACGGGGCGGGAAAGGCACAGATACGCAGTATTTT. Combining the CDR3 with reference TRBV7-2 and TRBJ2-3 gives the whole variable domain GAGVSQSPSNKVTEKGKDVELRCDPISGHTALYWYRQSLGQGLEFLIYFQGNSAPDKSGLPSDRFSAERTGGSVSTLTIQRTQQEDSAVYLCASSLRGGKGTDTQYFGPGTRLTVL.

This clonotype has just a few counts. The genes are TRBV29-1 and TRBJ1-6; D is perhaps TRBD1 (5 bases). Trimming took 6 bases from V and 7 from J, leaving 13 bases between them. CDR3 size: 13 residues. Germline values: CDR1 SQVTM, CDR2 ANQGSEA. The CDR3 bases are TGCAGCGTCCGCAGGGAGGGGAATTCACCCCTCCACTTT. Its translation is CSVRREGNSPLHF.

The chain has TRBV4-2 and TRBJ2-1; TRBD2 aligns across 12 bases. The CDR3 is made up of 17 amino acids. Germline V gives CDR1 LGHNA, CDR2 YNFKEQ. V shed 5 bases, J shed 8 bases, and the junction held 13 bases outside the gene matches. In DNA, the CDR3 is TGTGCCAGCAGCGAACGAGGCAGGACTAGCGGGACCCATGAGCAGTTCTTC. As protein: CASSERGRTSGTHEQFF.

V and J are TRBV30 and TRBJ2-5; D is possibly TRBD1 or TRBD2 (6 bases each). Trimming took 5 bases from V and 4 from J, leaving 14 bases between them. CDR1 is GTSNPN and CDR2 is SVGIG in the germline V gene (reference sequence). This CDR3 is 13 amino acids long. The CDR3 DNA reads TGTGCCTGGGAGGGGGGACATGGAGAGACCCAGTACTTC. This codes for CAWEGGHGETQYF. Filled out from reference TRBV30 and TRBJ2-5, the complete variable domain reads SQTIHQWPATLVQPVGSPLSLECTVEGTSNPNLYWYRQAAGRGLQLLFYSVGIGQISSEVPQNLSASRPQDRQFILSSKKLLLSDSGFYLCAWEGGHGETQYFGPGTRLLVL.

The V gene is TRBV5-4, the J gene TRBJ2-5; D is perhaps TRBD2 (7 bases). Germline CDR1 and CDR2: SGHNT and YYREEE (reference sequence). Trimming removed 2 bases from V and 5 bases from J, with 16 bases in between. The CDR3 covers 15 residues. The CDR3, as DNA: TGTGCCAGCAGCTTCGTAGGGGGAGGGGATGAGACCCAGTACTTC. As protein: CASSFVGGGDETQYF.